These T cell receptor beta chains were read from a single sample in a study of OX40 agonist ivuxolimab in advanced cancers. Data came from immunoSEQ multiplex PCR; TCRdb stores just in-frame clones and leaves some out. This table has about 80,000 clones, approximately 92% appearing once. The sequencing here drew on CD4+ or CD8+ T cells sorted from blood, taken in a trial of the OX40 agonist ivuxolimab. All receptors come from an adult with an advanced solid tumor such as melanoma, head and neck, liver or kidney cancer. CDR3s include the opening cysteine and the closing phenylalanine or tryptophan. The D gene is left open where the match is weak. Clone size appears in some rows only: once, few, many, or a class for an expanded clone.

J: TRBJ1-1; size: -; D: TRBD1; V: TRBV9; DNA: TGTGCCAGCAGCGTAGACAGGGGCTTGAACACTGAAGCTTTCTTT; CDR3: CASSVDRGLNTEAFF
J: TRBJ1-1; size: -; D: TRBD1; V: TRBV7-8; DNA: TGTGCCAGCAGCTTACATCAGGGGGGGAACACTGAAGCTTTCTTT; CDR3: CASSLHQGGNTEAFF
J: TRBJ2-2; size: once; D: TRBD2; V: TRBV19; DNA: TGTGCCAGTAGCTTGACTAGCGGGGGAACCGGGGAGCTGTTTTTT; CDR3: CASSLTSGGTGELFF
J: TRBJ1-3; size: -; D: TRBD1; V: TRBV19; DNA: TGTGCCAGTAGTATAGTAGGACAGGGAGTCTCTGGAAACACCATATATTTT; CDR3: CASSIVGQGVSGNTIYF
J: TRBJ2-7; size: -; D: -; V: TRBV2; DNA: TGTGCCAGCAGTGAAGTCCCTCGGGGGCAGTCCTACGAGCAGTACTTC; CDR3: CASSEVPRGQSYEQYF
J: TRBJ2-2; size: -; D: -; V: TRBV9; DNA: TGTGCCAGCAGCGTGGACAGTCTAAAGGAGCTGTTTTTT; CDR3: CASSVDSLKELFF
J: TRBJ2-6; size: -; D: -; V: TRBV4-3; DNA: TGCGCCAGCAGCCAAGAGAACTTCGGGGGGGCCAACGTCCTGACTTTC; CDR3: CASSQENFGGANVLTF
J: TRBJ2-1; size: -; D: -; V: TRBV6-5; DNA: TGTGCCAGCAGTTACACTTCGCCCCCCAATGAGCAGTTCTTC; CDR3: CASSYTSPPNEQFF
J: TRBJ2-7; size: -; D: TRBD1; V: TRBV6-5; DNA: TGTGCCAGCAGTTACCGGCGGGGACAGGAGGCCTACGAGCAGTACTTC; CDR3: CASSYRRGQEAYEQYF
J: TRBJ2-5; size: -; D: -; V: TRBV1; DNA: TGCACCAGCAGCCAAGCTTGGGCATGGGAGACCCAGTACTTC; CDR3: CTSSQAWAWETQYF
J: TRBJ2-7; size: once; D: TRBD1; V: TRBV7-3; DNA: TGTGCCAGCAGCTTAAACAGGGGGCGAGAGCAGTACTTC; CDR3: CASSLNRGREQYF
J: TRBJ2-7; size: -; D: -; V: TRBV7-9; DNA: TGTGCCAGCAGTCCAATCCGGGGTCCCTACGAGCAGTACTTC; CDR3: CASSPIRGPYEQYF
J: TRBJ2-1; size: once; D: -; V: TRBV9; DNA: TGTGCCAGCAACGAGTTGAACCCGTACAATGAGCAGTTCTTC; CDR3: CASNELNPYNEQFF
J: TRBJ2-1; size: -; D: TRBD2; V: TRBV11-2; DNA: TGTGCCAGCCCAGCTAGCGGGGTAAACAATGAGCAGTTCTTC; CDR3: CASPASGVNNEQFF
J: TRBJ2-7; size: -; D: -; V: TRBV27; DNA: TGTGCCAGCAGTTTATCGGGCTCCTACGAGCAGTACTTC; CDR3: CASSLSGSYEQYF
J: TRBJ1-2; size: -; D: TRBD1; V: TRBV29-1; DNA: TGCAGCGTTGCACAGGGGAACAACTATGGCTACACCTTC; CDR3: CSVAQGNNYGYTF
J: TRBJ1-2; size: -; D: TRBD1; V: TRBV27; DNA: TGTGCCAGCAGTTTAATCCCCCCCGACAGGGTCTATGGCTACACCTTC; CDR3: CASSLIPPDRVYGYTF
J: TRBJ1-1; size: -; D: TRBD1; V: TRBV7-3; DNA: TGTGCCAGCAGCTCCCGGACAGGGGACCCTGAAGCTTTCTTT; CDR3: CASSSRTGDPEAFF
J: TRBJ1-2; size: -; D: -; V: TRBV19; DNA: TGTGCCAGTACCCCGGGGGGGCATGGCTACACCTTC; CDR3: CASTPGGHGYTF
J: TRBJ2-5; size: -; D: TRBD2; V: TRBV4-3; DNA: TGCGCCAGCAGCCAAGGGGCTAGCGGGGGGGCCCAAGAGACCCAGTACTTC; CDR3: CASSQGASGGAQETQYF
J: TRBJ2-7; size: -; D: -; V: TRBV27; DNA: TGTGCCAGCAGGCCATTGCTTGGGGAGCAGTACTTC; CDR3: CASRPLLGEQYF
J: TRBJ2-3; size: -; D: -; V: TRBV2; DNA: TGTGCCAGCAGTGAAGCGGGTCTTGCAGGGGAAGCAGATACGCAGTATTTT; CDR3: CASSEAGLAGEADTQYF
J: TRBJ2-1; size: -; D: -; V: TRBV5-5; DNA: TGTGCCAGCAGCGAAATGACAGGCGTAAAGCAGCTCTTC; CDR3: CASSEMTGVKQLF
J: TRBJ2-7; size: -; D: -; V: TRBV7-6; DNA: TGTGCCAGCAGCCCGGGAGTCGGGGGCCCTACCTACGAGCAGTACTTC; CDR3: CASSPGVGGPTYEQYF
J: TRBJ2-7; size: -; D: -; V: TRBV2; DNA: TGTGCCAGCAGTGAGGGCTCCAGCTGGGACGAGCAGTACTTC; CDR3: CASSEGSSWDEQYF
J: TRBJ1-1; size: -; D: -; V: TRBV6-5; DNA: TGTGCCAGCAGCCTAGGGGCTAACACTGAAGCTTTCTTT; CDR3: CASSLGANTEAFF
J: TRBJ1-1; size: -; D: -; V: TRBV5-8; DNA: TGTGCCAGCAGCTTGGAAGTTTTCACTGAAGCTTTCTTT; CDR3: CASSLEVFTEAFF
J: TRBJ2-7; size: -; D: TRBD1; V: TRBV19; DNA: TGTGCCAGTAGTAAACCTCGACAGGGGGAACTACCAAGGGGCTACGAGCAGTACTTC; CDR3: CASSKPRQGELPRGYEQYF
J: TRBJ2-7; size: -; D: -; V: TRBV5-1; DNA: TGCGCCAGCAGCTTGGTAGGGTACGAGCAGTACTTC; CDR3: CASSLVGYEQYF
J: TRBJ1-1; size: few; D: -; V: TRBV6-5; DNA: TGTGCCAGCAGTTACGCGGGCGGGAACACTGAAGCTTTCTTT; CDR3: CASSYAGGNTEAFF
J: TRBJ1-2; size: -; D: TRBD1; V: TRBV4-1; DNA: TGCGCCAGCAGCCCCCGGGACAGTGGTTATGGCTACACCTTC; CDR3: CASSPRDSGYGYTF
J: TRBJ2-2; size: -; D: TRBD1; V: TRBV7-6; DNA: TGTGCCAGCAGCTCCCGGGACAGGGGAATGAACACCGGGGAGCTGTTTTTT; CDR3: CASSSRDRGMNTGELFF
J: TRBJ2-3; size: -; D: TRBD2; V: TRBV7-6; DNA: TGTGCCAGCAGCTTAGCCCGAGCGGGGGGTTCCACAGATACGCAGTATTTT; CDR3: CASSLARAGGSTDTQYF